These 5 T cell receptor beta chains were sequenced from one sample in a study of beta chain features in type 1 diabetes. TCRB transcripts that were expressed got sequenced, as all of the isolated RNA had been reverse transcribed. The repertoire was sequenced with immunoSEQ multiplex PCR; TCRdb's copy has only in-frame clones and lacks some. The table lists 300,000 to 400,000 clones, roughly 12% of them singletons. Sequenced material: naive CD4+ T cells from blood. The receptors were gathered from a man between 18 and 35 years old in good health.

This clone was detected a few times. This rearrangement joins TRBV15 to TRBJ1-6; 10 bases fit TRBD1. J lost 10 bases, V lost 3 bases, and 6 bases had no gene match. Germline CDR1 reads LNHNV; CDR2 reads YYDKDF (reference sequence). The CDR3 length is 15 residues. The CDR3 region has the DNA TGTGCCACCAGCAGGACGGACAGGGGGGTCTCACCCCTCCACTTT. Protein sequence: CATSRTDRGVSPLHF.

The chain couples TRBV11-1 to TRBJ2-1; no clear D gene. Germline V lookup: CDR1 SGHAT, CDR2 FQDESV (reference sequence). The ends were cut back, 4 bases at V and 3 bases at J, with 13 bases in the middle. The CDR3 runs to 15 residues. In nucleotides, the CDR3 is TGTGCCAGCAGCTCCCGTGAAGCCTACTACAATGAGCAGTTCTTC. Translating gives CASSSREAYYNEQFF.

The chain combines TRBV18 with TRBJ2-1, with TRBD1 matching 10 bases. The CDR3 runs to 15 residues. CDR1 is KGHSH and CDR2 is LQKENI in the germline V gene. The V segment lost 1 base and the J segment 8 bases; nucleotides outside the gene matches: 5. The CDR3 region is CASSPLDRGRHEQFF. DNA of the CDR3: TGTGCCAGCTCACCACTTGACAGGGGGCGGCATGAGCAGTTCTTC.

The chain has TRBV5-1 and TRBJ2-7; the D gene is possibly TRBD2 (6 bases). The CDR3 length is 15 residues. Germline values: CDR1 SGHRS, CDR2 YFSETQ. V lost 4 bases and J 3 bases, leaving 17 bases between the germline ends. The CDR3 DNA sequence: TGCGCCAGCAGCCCGACCGTTGGGGGGAACTACGAGCAGTACTTC. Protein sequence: CASSPTVGGNYEQYF.

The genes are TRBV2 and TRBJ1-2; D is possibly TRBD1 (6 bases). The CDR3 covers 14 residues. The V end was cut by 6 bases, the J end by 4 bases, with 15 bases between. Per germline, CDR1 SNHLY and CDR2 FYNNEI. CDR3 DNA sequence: TGTGCCAGCAGGAAGAGGGGGTCAGGCTATGGCTACACCTTC. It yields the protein CASRKRGSGYGYTF. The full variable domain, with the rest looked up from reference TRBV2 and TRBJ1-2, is EPEVTQTPSHQVTQMGQEVILRCVPISNHLYFYWYRQILGQKVEFLVSFYNNEISEKSEIFDDQFSVERPDGSNFTLKIRSTKLEDSAMYFCASRKRGSGYGYTFGSGTRLTVV.